This entry lists 4 T cell receptor beta chains sequenced from one sample in a study of T cells in Graves' hyperthyroidism and ophthalmopathy. TCR beta CDR3 sequences were amplified from RNA transcripts. A first-round RT-PCR of the TCR CDR3 used the HTBI primer set. TCRdb passed the multiplex PCR reads through MiXCR, listing each CDR3 protein once. The sample records 30,000 to 35,000 distinct CDR3 sequences, around 53% being singletons. The sample comprised blood. Receptor source: a woman aged 40 to 50 with Graves' ophthalmopathy.

This clonotype was seen many times. This rearrangement joins TRBV12-3 or TRBV12-4 to TRBJ2-6; D possibly corresponds to TRBD1 (5 bases). Trimming took off 4 bases at V and 8 bases at J, with 9 bases between the two ends. The CDR3 is 13 residues long. CDR3 bases: TGTGCCAGCAGTTATGCAGGGTCCAACGTCCTGACTTTC. Translation: CASSYAGSNVLTF.

Regarding this clonotype: Possible read error: a much larger clone is one base away. V and J are TRBV12-3 or TRBV12-4 and TRBJ1-2, with a tentative D call TRBD1 (5 bases). CDR3 length equals 11 residues. The V end was cut by 3 bases, the J end by 9 bases, with 8 bases between. CDR3 protein: CASSFGACYTF. CDR3 sequence (DNA): TGTGCCAGCAGTTTTGGGGCTTGCTACACCTTC.

A word on this clonotype: This is likely a read error, given that the CDR3 carries no conserved phenylalanine or tryptophan at its end. The DNA is left out, because the CDR3 cannot be placed on it with certainty; the CDR3 is given as TCRdb lists it. This chain uses TRBV7-9 with TRBJ2-4; no DNA check was done on the table's D call, TRBD1. The CDR3 is made up of 16 amino acids, end residues included. In germline, CDR1 is SEHNR, CDR2 FQNEAQ (reference sequence). The CDR3 reads CASSLISQRTGMVRYR.

The rearrangement joins TRBV24-1 to TRBJ2-1; 8 bases match TRBD2. The CDR3 loop spans 15 amino acids. Germline CDR1 and CDR2: KGHDR and SFDVKD. The trim removed 5 bases at V and 3 bases at J, leaving 5 bases unmatched. CDR3 loop: CATSGTAGGYNEQFF. The DNA for the CDR3 is TGTGCCACCAGTGGAACCGCGGGAGGCTACAATGAGCAGTTCTTC.